Listed below are T cell receptor beta chains from one sample, sequenced in a study of cytomegalovirus exposure and HLA in healthy donors. Using immunoSEQ multiplex PCR, the repertoire was profiled, and TCRdb retains in-frame clones only, with some absent. In the table there are about 120,000 clones, around 80% of which are singletons. The sample was PBMCs. Receptor source: a man over 45 in good health and CMV-seronegative. Each CDR3 is given with its conserved first and last residue. A D gene is named only where the DNA matches it firmly. Size values are once, few and many counts, or a class for expanded clones, and some rows have none.

v_call: TRBV27; clone_size: -; d_call: TRBD1; j_call: TRBJ1-1; cdr3_nt: TGTGCCAGCAGACCCGGGACAGGGAACACTGAAGCTTTCTTT; cdr3_aa: CASRPGTGNTEAFF
v_call: TRBV6-4; clone_size: once; d_call: TRBD1; j_call: TRBJ2-3; cdr3_nt: TGTGCCAGCAGTGCAGGACAGGGCTGGGATACGCAGTATTTT; cdr3_aa: CASSAGQGWDTQYF
v_call: TRBV18; clone_size: -; d_call: TRBD1; j_call: TRBJ1-5; cdr3_nt: TGTGCCAGCTCACCCTCTGTTGGGGACAGGGGGAGTGTTAGCAATCAGCCCCAGCATTTT; cdr3_aa: CASSPSVGDRGSVSNQPQHF
v_call: TRBV6-1; clone_size: -; d_call: -; j_call: TRBJ1-2; cdr3_nt: TGTGCCAGCAGTCCCCGGGAGAGCTATGGCTACACCTTC; cdr3_aa: CASSPRESYGYTF
v_call: TRBV10-3; clone_size: -; d_call: -; j_call: TRBJ2-6; cdr3_nt: TGTGCCATCAGTGCGCAGTCCGTAACATCCCTTCCGTCTGGGGCCAACGTCCTGACTTTC; cdr3_aa: CAISAQSVTSLPSGANVLTF
v_call: TRBV6-1; clone_size: -; d_call: TRBD2; j_call: TRBJ2-5; cdr3_nt: TGTGCCAGCAGTGAATTCAGACTAGCGGGAGCGGAGACCCAGTACTTC; cdr3_aa: CASSEFRLAGAETQYF
v_call: TRBV27; clone_size: -; d_call: -; j_call: TRBJ1-1; cdr3_nt: TGTGCCAGCAGGACGCAGGGTAATGTTGCTGAAGCTTTCTTT; cdr3_aa: CASRTQGNVAEAFF
v_call: TRBV9; clone_size: -; d_call: TRBD2; j_call: TRBJ2-1; cdr3_nt: TGTGCCAGCAGCTCCGGGGGGGAACCCTACAATGAGCAGTTCTTC; cdr3_aa: CASSSGGEPYNEQFF
v_call: TRBV7-2; clone_size: -; d_call: -; j_call: TRBJ2-6; cdr3_nt: TGTGCCAGCAGCCATCAAAACGCACGGGGGGTCCTGACTTTC; cdr3_aa: CASSHQNARGVLTF
v_call: TRBV30; clone_size: -; d_call: TRBD2; j_call: TRBJ2-4; cdr3_nt: TGTGCCTGGAGAGGCGGGGGGGCTCCCAAAAACATTCAGTACTTC; cdr3_aa: CAWRGGGAPKNIQYF
v_call: TRBV7-3; clone_size: few; d_call: -; j_call: TRBJ1-1; cdr3_nt: TGTGCCAGCAGCTCGCCGGGGGGGACTGAAGCTTTCTTT; cdr3_aa: CASSSPGGTEAFF
v_call: TRBV6-5; clone_size: -; d_call: TRBD1; j_call: TRBJ2-7; cdr3_nt: TGTGCCAGCCGATTCGCCGGGACAGGGACGCTTGAGCAGTACTTC; cdr3_aa: CASRFAGTGTLEQYF
v_call: TRBV19; clone_size: -; d_call: TRBD1; j_call: TRBJ1-1; cdr3_nt: TGTGCCAGTAGTGTACAGGGGGGGAGGAACACTGAAGCTTTCTTT; cdr3_aa: CASSVQGGRNTEAFF
v_call: TRBV18; clone_size: -; d_call: -; j_call: TRBJ1-2; cdr3_nt: TGTGCCAGCTCACTGAAGGGGTTCGTTGGCTATGGCTACACCTTC; cdr3_aa: CASSLKGFVGYGYTF
v_call: TRBV5-6; clone_size: -; d_call: TRBD2; j_call: TRBJ2-3; cdr3_nt: TGTGCCAGCAGCTCGGTACTAGCGGGGGGCGCCACATACACAGATACGCAGTATTTT; cdr3_aa: CASSSVLAGGATYTDTQYF
v_call: TRBV5-1; clone_size: -; d_call: -; j_call: TRBJ1-2; cdr3_nt: TGCGCCAGCAGCTTAGGTCCGGGGAGTCATGGCTACACCTTC; cdr3_aa: CASSLGPGSHGYTF
v_call: TRBV7-9; clone_size: -; d_call: TRBD2; j_call: TRBJ2-7; cdr3_nt: TGTGCCAGCAGCGAGAGCGGGAGAGTCTACGAGGAGCAGTACTTC; cdr3_aa: CASSESGRVYEEQYF
v_call: TRBV28; clone_size: once; d_call: -; j_call: TRBJ1-2; cdr3_nt: TGTGCCAGCAGTTTTACGAGGGACTATGGCTACACCTTC; cdr3_aa: CASSFTRDYGYTF
v_call: TRBV28; clone_size: -; d_call: -; j_call: TRBJ1-2; cdr3_nt: TGTGCCAGCAGTTTGGCAGACTATGGCTACACCTTC; cdr3_aa: CASSLADYGYTF
v_call: TRBV9; clone_size: few; d_call: -; j_call: TRBJ1-2; cdr3_nt: TGTGCCAGCAGCCTCGGGGGAGCTGACTATGGCTACACCTTC; cdr3_aa: CASSLGGADYGYTF
v_call: TRBV6-6; clone_size: -; d_call: -; j_call: TRBJ1-3; cdr3_nt: TGTGCCAGCAGTGACTCGGGGCCGTTCTCTGGAAACACCATATATTTT; cdr3_aa: CASSDSGPFSGNTIYF
v_call: TRBV6-6; clone_size: few; d_call: TRBD2; j_call: TRBJ2-1; cdr3_nt: TGTGCCAGCAGCCGCCGGGCTAGCGGGGAATACAATGAGCAGTTCTTC; cdr3_aa: CASSRRASGEYNEQFF
v_call: TRBV5-4; clone_size: -; d_call: -; j_call: TRBJ2-4; cdr3_nt: TGTGCCAACGAGGACCAGGGGAAAAACATTCAGTACTTC; cdr3_aa: CANEDQGKNIQYF
v_call: TRBV11-2; clone_size: -; d_call: -; j_call: TRBJ2-3; cdr3_nt: TGTGCCAGCAGCTCCGACTTTTCTAGCACAGATACGCAGTATTTT; cdr3_aa: CASSSDFSSTDTQYF
v_call: TRBV6-5; clone_size: -; d_call: -; j_call: TRBJ1-1; cdr3_nt: TGTGCCAGCAAAGGCGGCACTGAAGCTTTCTTT; cdr3_aa: CASKGGTEAFF
v_call: TRBV18; clone_size: -; d_call: TRBD1; j_call: TRBJ1-2; cdr3_nt: TGTGCCAGCTCACCCCGGGACAGGGGGAGGCCTGGCTACACCTTC; cdr3_aa: CASSPRDRGRPGYTF
v_call: TRBV7-2; clone_size: -; d_call: -; j_call: TRBJ1-1; cdr3_nt: TGTGCCACCGGGACTTTGAACACTGAAGCTTTCTTT; cdr3_aa: CATGTLNTEAFF
v_call: TRBV15; clone_size: -; d_call: TRBD2; j_call: TRBJ2-5; cdr3_nt: TGTGCCACCAGCAGCGACCTCGGGGCGGGAGGCAAGACCCAGTACTTC; cdr3_aa: CATSSDLGAGGKTQYF
v_call: TRBV30; clone_size: -; d_call: -; j_call: TRBJ1-1; cdr3_nt: TGTGCCTGGGGGGGTTCAGGGGCGCGAATGTACACTGAAGCTTTCTTT; cdr3_aa: CAWGGSGARMYTEAFF
v_call: TRBV7-7; clone_size: -; d_call: -; j_call: TRBJ2-2; cdr3_nt: TGTGCTAGCAGCTCCGGATGGCAGGGGAGGGCCGGGGAGCTGTTTTTT; cdr3_aa: CASSSGWQGRAGELFF
v_call: TRBV7-9; clone_size: -; d_call: -; j_call: TRBJ2-5; cdr3_nt: TGTGCCAGCAGCGGGAGTTTGCAGACCCAGTACTTC; cdr3_aa: CASSGSLQTQYF
v_call: TRBV29-1; clone_size: -; d_call: -; j_call: TRBJ1-1; cdr3_nt: TGCAGCGGCCGATTGGCGGCTACGAACACTGAAGCTTTCTTT; cdr3_aa: CSGRLAATNTEAFF
v_call: TRBV28; clone_size: -; d_call: TRBD1; j_call: TRBJ1-5; cdr3_nt: TGTGCCAGCAGGCCGGGACAGGGCATTCAGCCCCAGCATTTT; cdr3_aa: CASRPGQGIQPQHF
v_call: TRBV28; clone_size: few; d_call: TRBD2; j_call: TRBJ2-3; cdr3_nt: TGTGCCAGCAGTTTATGGGGAAGCGGGAGAGGTGGAGATACGCAGTATTTT; cdr3_aa: CASSLWGSGRGGDTQYF
v_call: TRBV15; clone_size: few; d_call: -; j_call: TRBJ2-5; cdr3_nt: TGTGCCACCAAAAGCCCAAGACAGCACCAAGAGACCCAGTACTTC; cdr3_aa: CATKSPRQHQETQYF
v_call: TRBV27; clone_size: -; d_call: -; j_call: TRBJ2-2; cdr3_nt: TGTGCCAGCAGGCGTCTCGCGCCCGGGGAGCTGTTTTTT; cdr3_aa: CASRRLAPGELFF
v_call: TRBV11-2; clone_size: -; d_call: TRBD2; j_call: TRBJ2-7; cdr3_nt: TGTGCCAGCAGACACACAGGCCTAGCGGGAGCTTACGAGCAGTACTTC; cdr3_aa: CASRHTGLAGAYEQYF
v_call: TRBV6-5; clone_size: -; d_call: TRBD1; j_call: TRBJ2-7; cdr3_nt: TGTGCCAGCAGTTACTTTGACAGGGGGCGGGAGTACTTC; cdr3_aa: CASSYFDRGREYF
v_call: TRBV5-1; clone_size: -; d_call: -; j_call: TRBJ2-5; cdr3_nt: TGCGCCAGCAGCTTGACCGGACTACTTGAGACCCAGTACTTC; cdr3_aa: CASSLTGLLETQYF
v_call: TRBV2; clone_size: -; d_call: TRBD1; j_call: TRBJ1-1; cdr3_nt: TGTGCCAGCACCAAGACAGGGGTTGAAGCTTTCTTT; cdr3_aa: CASTKTGVEAFF
v_call: TRBV5-1; clone_size: -; d_call: TRBD2; j_call: TRBJ2-5; cdr3_nt: TGCGCCAGCGACCTCGTGAGCGGGGGGGAACTAAAGACCCAGTACTTC; cdr3_aa: CASDLVSGGELKTQYF
v_call: TRBV5-8; clone_size: -; d_call: TRBD1; j_call: TRBJ2-7; cdr3_nt: TGTGCCAGCACCGGAAGCTCAGGGGGCCTATCGGGCGAGCAGTACTTC; cdr3_aa: CASTGSSGGLSGEQYF
v_call: TRBV29-1; clone_size: once; d_call: TRBD2; j_call: TRBJ2-7; cdr3_nt: TGCAGCGTAGGGACTAGCGGGGGCTACGAGCAGTACTTC; cdr3_aa: CSVGTSGGYEQYF
v_call: TRBV27; clone_size: -; d_call: TRBD1; j_call: TRBJ2-1; cdr3_nt: TGTGCCAGCAGCCCAGGGACAGTAGCCTACAATGAGCAGTTCTTC; cdr3_aa: CASSPGTVAYNEQFF
v_call: TRBV27; clone_size: -; d_call: TRBD1; j_call: TRBJ2-2; cdr3_nt: TGTGCCAGCAGAAACCAGGGGGCTCGTAACACCGGGGAGCTGTTTTTT; cdr3_aa: CASRNQGARNTGELFF
v_call: TRBV9; clone_size: once; d_call: -; j_call: TRBJ2-1; cdr3_nt: TGTGCCAGCAGCGGCCTAGACCCCCGGGGTCATGAGCAGTTCTTC; cdr3_aa: CASSGLDPRGHEQFF
v_call: TRBV27; clone_size: -; d_call: -; j_call: TRBJ2-7; cdr3_nt: TGTGCCAGCAGTTTTCCCCCATCCAGACAGTACTTC; cdr3_aa: CASSFPPSRQYF
v_call: TRBV19; clone_size: -; d_call: -; j_call: TRBJ1-5; cdr3_nt: TGTGCCAGTAGTCCCTCGAGGGGAGGACAGCCCCAGCATTTT; cdr3_aa: CASSPSRGGQPQHF
v_call: TRBV6-5; clone_size: -; d_call: -; j_call: TRBJ2-5; cdr3_nt: TGTGCCAGCAGTTTGAACCCGGACAGTCAAGAGACCCAGTACTTC; cdr3_aa: CASSLNPDSQETQYF
v_call: TRBV5-6; clone_size: once; d_call: TRBD1; j_call: TRBJ2-3; cdr3_nt: TGTGCCAGCAGCCTACGGACAGGGTCCTACACAGATACGCAGTATTTT; cdr3_aa: CASSLRTGSYTDTQYF